This TCR beta chain originates from a study of siplizumab effects on memory and regulatory T cells. V was trimmed by 4 bases and J by 4 bases, leaving 23 bases between them. Germline V gene data show CDR1 as SQVTM and CDR2 as ANQGSEA. This CDR3 has 17 residues. Study-level points and caveats: Mappable CD4+ clones that were alloreactive averaged around 70% Treg-derived with siplizumab versus approximately 25% in controls. The suppressive capacity of proliferating Tregs from siplizumab cultures remained unconfirmed.

Assays were performed on 9.7 x 10^4 or so TCR templates per sample. The table came from immunoSEQ multiplex PCR; TCRdb's copy has only in-frame clones and leaves some out. The sample includes over 85,000 clones, over 85% of them seen just once. This clone was counted between two and nine times. Its antigen remains unidentified. Sequencing input: CD8+ T cells sorted from blood. This TCR derives from a human donor in good health. The rearrangement links TRBV29-1 to TRBJ2-1; D possibly corresponds to TRBD2 (5 bases). The CDR3 protein is CSVALRSQVSGYNEQFF. CDR3 bases: TGCAGCGTTGCCCTCCGAAGCCAGGTTTCGGGATACAATGAGCAGTTCTTC.